Following are 9 T cell receptor beta chains from one sample sequenced in a study of T-cell reconstitution after alpha-beta-depleted transplantation in children. Library preparation (for TCRbeta) was performed with unique molecular identifiers. TCRdb re-called the PCR reads with MiXCR, one entry per CDR3 protein. This table holds around 200,000 distinct CDR3 sequences, approximately 9.5% found once. This specimen consisted of PBMCs from the stem cell graft donor, obtained from the stem cell graft. These receptors all come from a human donor who donated a stem cell graft to a child with acute lymphoblastic leukemia.

There are a few counts of this clonotype. V and J are TRBV12-3 or TRBV12-4 and TRBJ1-6; perhaps TRBD1 as D (6 bases). Trimming stripped 3 bases from V and 10 bases from J, with 16 bases between. The CDR3 length is 15 residues. CDR3 nucleotide sequence: TGTGCCAGCAGTTTCTCGACAGGACGACGATCACCCCTCCACTTT. It codes for CASSFSTGRRSPLHF.

This clonotype was counted between two and nine times. The J gene is TRBJ1-6, the V gene TRBV10-3; TRBD1 might be the D (6 bases). V dropped 3 bases and J dropped 9 bases, with 12 bases sitting between them. This CDR3 has 14 residues. The germline CDR1 and CDR2 sequences are ENHRY and SYGVKD. The CDR3 spells CAISDRDKSSPLHF. The DNA of the CDR3 is TGTGCCATCAGTGACCGGGACAAAAGTTCACCCCTCCACTTT.

This clonotype was detected a few times. The rearrangement uses TRBV2 and TRBJ2-2; TRBD1 agrees at 8 bases. CDR1 and CDR2 (germline): SNHLY, FYNNEI. Unmatched junction bases numbered 9, after V lost 6 bases and J lost 3 bases. The CDR3 sequence is 16 residues long. The CDR3 bases are TGTGCCAGCAGGGAATCCGGGACAGGACACACCGGGGAGCTGTTTTTT. Its translation: CASRESGTGHTGELFF.

This clonotype has only a few counts. The V call is TRBV7-6, the J call TRBJ1-2; a weak D match, TRBD1 (5 bases). Trimming pared 2 bases from V and 7 bases from J, leaving 17 bases between. Germline values: CDR1 SGHVS, CDR2 FNYEAQ. CDR3 length: 15 amino acids. In nucleotides, the CDR3 is TGTGCCAGCAGCTTATCGGCAGGGACTTTATTTGGCTACACCTTC. Protein: CASSLSAGTLFGYTF.

This clonotype was detected only a few times. J is TRBJ2-1 and V is TRBV6-2 or TRBV6-3, with D perhaps matching TRBD2 (6 bases). The CDR3 is made up of 15 amino acids. With 3 bases removed from V and 0 bases from J, the gap between germline ends came to 9 bases. Germline V gene lookup returns CDR1 MNHEY and CDR2 SVGEGT. The CDR3 nucleotides are TGTGCCAGCAGTTATGTCGGGGGCTCCTACAATGAGCAGTTCTTC. The encoded protein is CASSYVGGSYNEQFF.

The chain is built from TRBV7-6 and TRBJ2-2; a possible D gene is TRBD1 (5 bases). Per germline, CDR1 SGHVS and CDR2 FNYEAQ. This CDR3 has 16 amino acids. V lost 4 bases and J lost 1, with 13 bases in between. CDR3 protein: CASSSGQGLNTGELFF. For the CDR3, the DNA is TGTGCCAGCAGCTCTGGTCAGGGATTGAACACCGGGGAGCTGTTTTTT.

This clonotype has a count of ten or more. V gene TRBV10-1 combines with J gene TRBJ1-1; a possible D gene is TRBD1 (5 bases). V lost 7 bases, J lost 4 bases, and 13 bases lay in between. Germline-derived CDR1 and CDR2 are WNHNN and SYGVQD (reference sequence). The CDR3 covers 13 residues. The DNA for the CDR3 is TGCGCCAGCAAGGCCAGGGAATCCACTGAAGCTTTCTTT. Amino acids: CASKARESTEAFF.

This clonotype was found a few times. This chain links TRBV20-1 with TRBJ2-1; 11 positions agree with TRBD2. V trimming: 5 bases; J trimming: 9 bases; junction bases outside the gene matches: 9. This CDR3 spans 14 amino acids. Germline CDR1 reads DFQATT; CDR2 reads SNEGSKA (reference sequence). The CDR3 DNA follows: TGCAGTGCTCCACGGCCGGGACTAGCGGTTGAGCAGTTCTTC. Translation: CSAPRPGLAVEQFF.

This clonotype came up many times. The chain uses TRBV12-3 or TRBV12-4 and TRBJ2-1, with TRBD1 as a possible D gene (6 bases). The CDR3 loop spans 15 amino acids. The V gene lost 3 bases and the J gene lost 0 bases, with 9 bases spanning the gap. CDR3 sequence (DNA): TGTGCCAGCAGTTTGGGCAGGGGCTCCTACAATGAGCAGTTCTTC. This sequence encodes CASSLGRGSYNEQFF.